Presented here are 32 T cell receptor beta chains from one specimen sequenced in a study of cytotoxic CD8 clonotypes in ibrutinib-treated CLL. Profiled with immunoSEQ multiplex PCR; TCRdb holds only in-frame clones, not every one. The sample includes 140,000 to 150,000 clones, about 80% seen only once; the top ten take 4.5% to 6.5%. Sequenced here: PBMCs, sampled after 24 months of ibrutinib treatment. The receptor source for this set is a human donor with chronic lymphocytic leukemia.

This chain joins TRBV20-1 and TRBJ1-1; the D gene is possibly TRBD1 (6 bases). The CDR3 contains 11 residues. CDR1 and CDR2 (germline): DFQATT, SNEGSKA (reference sequence). The V end was cut by 6 bases, the J end by 5 bases, with 10 bases between. The CDR3: CSASRGTEAFF. The CDR3 DNA reads as TGCAGTGCCTCGAGGGGGACTGAAGCTTTCTTT.

This clone was seen more than once but under ten times. J is TRBJ2-5 and V is TRBV5-1, with D possibly being TRBD1 (6 bases). CDR3 length equals 13 residues. Germline V CDR1 and CDR2: SGHRS, YFSETQ. V lost 4 bases, J lost 4 bases, and 11 bases lay in between. CDR3 protein: CASSPEGGETQYF. DNA for the CDR3: TGCGCCAGCAGCCCGGAAGGGGGAGAGACCCAGTACTTC.

This clone was seen only a few times. This rearrangement joins TRBV14 to TRBJ2-1; TRBD2 aligns across 14 bases. The V and J ends lost 3 bases and 8 bases, in that order; junction bases with no gene match: 15. Germline assignment: CDR1 SGHDN and CDR2 FVKESK. The CDR3 totals 19 residues. The CDR3, as DNA: TGTGCCAGCAGCCACCCCGGGACAGCGGGACTAGCGGGGGTTTATGAGCAGTTCTTC. It encodes CASSHPGTAGLAGVYEQFF. The full variable domain, rest sourced from reference TRBV14 and TRBJ2-1, is EAGVTQFPSHSVIEKGQTVTLRCDPISGHDNLYWYRRVMGKEIKFLLHFVKESKQDESGMPNNRFLAERTGGTYSTLKVQPAELEDSGVYFCASSHPGTAGLAGVYEQFFGPGTRLTVL.

In nucleotides, the CDR3 is TGTGCCAGCAGACCAGGACCCGGGGGGCCAGATACGCAGTATTTT. This sequence encodes CASRPGPGGPDTQYF. The chain couples TRBV7-9 to TRBJ2-3; tentatively, D is TRBD2 (7 bases). Trimming cost V 6 bases and J 4 bases, with 17 bases left between them. Germline V lookup: CDR1 SEHNR, CDR2 FQNEAQ (reference sequence). This CDR3 region has 15 residues. The full variable domain, rest sourced from reference TRBV7-9 and TRBJ2-3, is DTGVSQNPRHKITKRGQNVTFRCDPISEHNRLYWYRQTLGQGPEFLTYFQNEAQLEKSRLLSDRFSAERPKGSFSTLEIQRTEQGDSAMYLCASRPGPGGPDTQYFGPGTRLTVL.

This sequence joins TRBV7-9 and TRBJ1-1; D is ambiguous. This CDR3 is 14 amino acids long. Germline V CDR1 and CDR2: SEHNR, FQNEAQ (reference sequence). V gave up 4 bases and J gave up 5 bases, with 14 bases separating them. The CDR3 spells CASSSGPSRTEAFF. In DNA, the CDR3 is TGTGCCAGCAGCTCCGGGCCCAGCCGGACTGAAGCTTTCTTT.

J is TRBJ1-2 and V is TRBV7-9, with D tentatively TRBD1 (6 bases). Trimming left V 5 bases short and J 0 bases short, with 16 bases between. CDR3 length equals 16 residues. Germline loops: CDR1 SEHNR, CDR2 FQNEAQ (reference sequence). This CDR3 reads CASSHTGRPANYGYTF. Here the CDR3 DNA reads TGTGCCAGCAGCCACACAGGGCGGCCAGCTAACTATGGCTACACCTTC. Supplemented by reference TRBV7-9 and TRBJ1-2, the full variable domain reads DTGVSQNPRHKITKRGQNVTFRCDPISEHNRLYWYRQTLGQGPEFLTYFQNEAQLEKSRLLSDRFSAERPKGSFSTLEIQRTEQGDSAMYLCASSHTGRPANYGYTFGSGTRLTVV.

The J gene is TRBJ2-3, the V gene TRBV5-4; 7 nucleotides line up with TRBD2. Trimming removed 0 bases from V and 0 bases from J; junction bases left unmatched: 4. Per germline, CDR1 SGHNT and CDR2 YYREEE (reference sequence). The CDR3 length is 16 residues. The CDR3 loop is CASSLGASGSTDTQYF. CDR3 in DNA: TGTGCCAGCAGCTTGGGGGCTAGCGGAAGCACAGATACGCAGTATTTT.

J is TRBJ1-2 and V is TRBV27, with 10 bases fitting TRBD1. Germline V gene lookup returns CDR1 MNHEY and CDR2 SMNVEV (reference sequence). The CDR3 spans 12 residues. With V trimmed by 6 bases and J by 11 bases, 6 bases remained unmatched. CDR3 protein: CASRTDRGGYTF. CDR3 in DNA: TGTGCCAGCAGGACGGACAGGGGGGGGTACACCTTC.

This clone was seen once. The rearrangement links TRBV6-6 to TRBJ2-2, with TRBD1 identical over 7 bases. The CDR3 contains 16 residues. V trimming: 8 bases; J trimming: 4 bases; junction bases outside the gene matches: 13. CDR1 and CDR2 (germline): MNHNY, SVGAGI (reference sequence). The CDR3 loop reads CASAQASGGRTGELFF. Written as DNA, the CDR3 is TGTGCCAGCGCACAAGCCTCAGGGGGTCGCACCGGGGAGCTGTTTTTT.

The J gene is TRBJ2-7, the V gene TRBV2; no reliable D call. V was cut by 8 bases and J by 0 bases, with 14 bases left in between. This CDR3 comprises 14 residues. The germline V gene has CDR1 SNHLY and CDR2 FYNNEI. Written as DNA, the CDR3 is TGTGCCAGCCAAGCACAGATCCACTCCTACGAGCAGTACTTC. This encodes CASQAQIHSYEQYF.

This sequence joins TRBV7-8 and TRBJ1-5, with D tentatively TRBD1 (5 bases). Germline V gene lookup returns CDR1 SGHVS and CDR2 FQNEAQ. CDR3 length: 14 residues. The V and J ends lost 5 bases and 2 bases respectively, with 10 bases between them. The CDR3 region has the DNA TGTGCCAGCAGCCCTGGGGCTGGCAATCAGCCCCAGCATTTT. Protein: CASSPGAGNQPQHF. Filled out from reference TRBV7-8 and TRBJ1-5, the complete variable domain reads GAGVSQSPRYKVAKRGQDVALRCDPISGHVSLFWYQQALGQGPEFLTYFQNEAQLDKSGLPSDRFFAERPEGSVSTLKIQRTQQEDSAVYLCASSPGAGNQPQHFGDGTRLSIL.

The gene calls are TRBV28 and TRBJ2-5, with TRBD2 matching over 12 bases. Looked up from germline, CDR1 is MDHEN and CDR2 is SYDVKM. J lost 1 base, V lost 6 bases, and 12 bases had no gene match. This CDR3 has 18 residues. The CDR3 is CASREHKGGLAGQETQYF. In DNA form, the CDR3 reads TGTGCCAGCAGGGAACACAAAGGGGGACTAGCGGGCCAAGAGACCCAGTACTTC.

V usage is TRBV19 and J usage is TRBJ2-1; 11 positions agree with TRBD2. Losses at the gene ends were 6 bases for V and 5 bases for J; bases not matched to a gene: 9. The germline V gene encodes CDR1 LNHDA and CDR2 SQIVND (reference sequence). This CDR3 region has 16 residues. For the CDR3, the DNA is TGTGCCAGTAGAATCACCGGGACTAGCGGAGACAATGAGCAGTTCTTC. Encoded protein: CASRITGTSGDNEQFF.

J is TRBJ2-7 and V is TRBV5-4, with 9 bases matching TRBD2. V was pared by 5 bases and J by 4 bases, with 7 bases of the junction left unmatched. The germline gives CDR1 SGHNT, CDR2 YYREEE (reference sequence). This CDR3 has 14 amino acids. CDR3 protein: CASSGGRAPYEQYF. The CDR3 DNA reads TGTGCCAGCAGTGGCGGGAGGGCCCCTTACGAGCAGTACTTC. Filled out from reference TRBV5-4 and TRBJ2-7, the complete variable domain reads ETGVTQSPTHLIKTRGQQVTLRCSSQSGHNTVSWYQQALGQGPQFIFQYYREEENGRGNFPPRFSGLQFPNYSSELNVNALELDDSALYLCASSGGRAPYEQYFGPGTRLTVT.

The chain is built from TRBV27 and TRBJ2-7; tentatively, D is TRBD1 (6 bases). Germline values: CDR1 MNHEY, CDR2 SMNVEV (reference sequence). The ends were cut back, 0 bases at V and 7 bases at J, with 16 bases in the middle. The CDR3 loop spans 15 amino acids. CDR3 region: CASSLSGDIPLEQYF. In DNA form, the CDR3 reads TGTGCCAGCAGTTTATCTGGGGACATCCCATTGGAGCAGTACTTC.

The chain joins TRBV19 to TRBJ1-2; 9 nucleotides match TRBD1. The CDR3 loop spans 17 amino acids. The V and J ends lost 5 bases and 4 bases, in that order; junction bases with no gene match: 14. In germline, CDR1 is LNHDA, CDR2 SQIVND (reference sequence). The CDR3 DNA is TGTGCCAGTAGTCCGGCGGGACAGGGCGGCGGGGGCTATGGCTACACCTTC. Encoded protein: CASSPAGQGGGGYGYTF.

The V gene is TRBV9, the J gene TRBJ2-2; 9 nucleotides agree with TRBD1. This CDR3 has 16 amino acids. CDR1 and CDR2 from the germline V gene are SGDLS and YYNGEE. V lost 2 bases and J lost 3; bases outside the gene matches: 5. The chain's CDR3 is CASSVGQGPDTGELFF. CDR3 coding DNA: TGTGCCAGCAGCGTCGGACAGGGGCCCGACACCGGGGAGCTGTTTTTT. Full variable domain (outside the CDR3, taken from reference TRBV9 and TRBJ2-2): DSGVTQTPKHLITATGQRVTLRCSPRSGDLSVYWYQQSLDQGLQFLIQYYNGEERAKGNILERFSAQQFPDLHSELNLSSLELGDSALYFCASSVGQGPDTGELFFGEGSRLTVL.

This clone appeared once. The CDR3 DNA sequence: TGTGCCAGCAGAAAGACAGGGGGCCCCGGGGAGCTGTTTTTT. It translates to CASRKTGGPGELFF. The chain recombines TRBV7-2 with TRBJ2-2, with 10 nucleotides matching TRBD1. CDR1 SGHTA and CDR2 FQGNSA come from the germline V gene. V was pared by 6 bases and J by 6 bases, with 4 bases of the junction left unmatched. The CDR3 has 14 residues.

The chain is built from TRBV6-5 and TRBJ1-2, with D unclear. CDR1 and CDR2 from the germline V gene are MNHEY and SVGAGI. The CDR3 is made up of 14 amino acids. Trimming left V 2 bases short and J 3 bases short, with 10 bases between. Written as DNA, the CDR3 is TGTGCCAGCAGTTACCGTCAGGTTGACTATGGCTACACCTTC. It is translated as CASSYRQVDYGYTF.

This clone was counted between two and nine times. The chain joins TRBV28 to TRBJ2-7, with D tentatively TRBD1 (6 bases). Germline CDR1 MDHEN, CDR2 SYDVKM. The V end was cut by 3 bases, the J end by 2 bases, with 8 bases between. The CDR3 is 13 residues long. CDR3 nucleotide sequence: TGTGCCAGCAGTTTGCCAGGGGCCTACGAGCAGTACTTC. It codes for CASSLPGAYEQYF. Based on the CDR3 plus reference TRBV28 and TRBJ2-7, the full variable domain is DVKVTQSSRYLVKRTGEKVFLECVQDMDHENMFWYRQDPGLGLRLIYFSYDVKMKEKGDIPEGYSVSREKKERFSLILESASTNQTSMYLCASSLPGAYEQYFGPGTRLTVT.

The chain joins TRBV9 to TRBJ2-2, with TRBD2 matching 7 bases. The CDR3 length is 14 residues. With V trimmed by 3 bases and J by 2 bases, 1 base remained unmatched. Per the germline V gene, CDR1 is SGDLS and CDR2 is YYNGEE. Here the CDR3 reads CASSAGLNTGELFF. CDR3 sequence (DNA): TGTGCCAGCAGCGCGGGACTAAACACCGGGGAGCTGTTTTTT.

The chain employs TRBV11-2 and TRBJ2-1, with D possibly being TRBD2 (6 bases). The CDR3 spans 12 residues. From germline, CDR1 is SGHAT and CDR2 FQNNGV. The V and J ends lost 5 bases and 9 bases respectively, with 11 bases between them. The CDR3 is CASSAPGSEQFF. The CDR3 DNA sequence: TGTGCCAGCAGCGCACCCGGGAGTGAGCAGTTCTTC.

This clone has only a few counts. The V and J genes are TRBV19 and TRBJ1-3, with 11 bases fitting TRBD1. V shed 10 bases and J 7 bases; nucleotides not matched to a gene: 6. Germline loops: CDR1 LNHDA, CDR2 SQIVND (reference sequence). The CDR3 runs 13 residues. The DNA for the CDR3 is TGTGCCACCGGGACAGGGGGACGCAACACCATATATTTT. The encoded protein is CATGTGGRNTIYF.

The chain joins TRBV4-2 to TRBJ2-4; D is uncertain. The germline gives CDR1 LGHNA, CDR2 YNFKEQ. The germline V and J ends were trimmed by 3 bases and 0 bases, with 12 bases remaining between them. The CDR3 has 16 amino acids. The CDR3 sequence is CASSHAAEIAKNIQYF. The CDR3 region has the DNA TGTGCCAGCAGCCACGCGGCGGAGATAGCCAAAAACATTCAGTACTTC.

The chain recombines TRBV28 with TRBJ1-2; D not resolved. CDR1 is MDHEN, CDR2 SYDVKM, per germline. V was pared by 3 bases and J by 5 bases, with 7 bases between. This CDR3 comprises 12 residues. The CDR3 protein is CASSLYPYGYTF. Here the CDR3 DNA reads TGTGCCAGCAGTTTGTACCCGTATGGCTACACCTTC.

This clone was detected many times. The gene calls are TRBV4-3 and TRBJ2-5, with 14 bases lining up with TRBD2. Germline V CDR1 and CDR2: LGHNA, YSLEER. V dropped 0 bases and J dropped 3; count of bases not matched to a gene: 9. This CDR3 contains 19 residues. Here the CDR3 reads CASSQEGTSGGTRKETQYF. In DNA, the CDR3 is TGCGCCAGCAGCCAAGAAGGGACTAGCGGGGGAACCAGGAAAGAGACCCAGTACTTC.

V and J are TRBV19 and TRBJ1-2, with TRBD1 identical over 9 bases. V lost 7 bases, J lost 5 bases, and 8 bases stayed unmatched. Germline V lookup: CDR1 LNHDA, CDR2 SQIVND (reference sequence). The CDR3 sequence is 14 residues long. The CDR3 nucleotides are TGTGCCAGTACCCCCCCGGACAGGGGTTATGGCTACACCTTC. Its protein product is CASTPPDRGYGYTF.

There are a few counts of this clone. The chain employs TRBV4-2 and TRBJ1-2; no reliable D call. CDR1 and CDR2 (germline): LGHNA, YNFKEQ. The germline V and J ends were trimmed by 4 bases and 2 bases, with 5 bases remaining between them. This CDR3 has 12 amino acids. This CDR3 reads CASSPDNYGYTF. The CDR3 DNA reads as TGTGCCAGCAGCCCCGACAACTATGGCTACACCTTC.

The chain carries TRBV7-2 and TRBJ1-1; tentative D call: TRBD1 (5 bases). The CDR3 is 14 residues long. The germline gives CDR1 SGHTA, CDR2 FQGNSA. Trimming took 1 base from V and 10 from J, leaving 16 bases between them. For the CDR3, the DNA is TGTGCCAGCAGCTTAGGGGAAGGTTGGGACCCAGCTTTCTTT. Protein product: CASSLGEGWDPAFF.

The table lists this clone with a count of one. The chain uses TRBV15 and TRBJ1-1; D not certain. V dropped 3 bases and J dropped 3 bases, with 5 bases sitting between them. This CDR3 is 12 amino acids long. Germline V gene lookup returns CDR1 LNHNV and CDR2 YYDKDF (reference sequence). CDR3: CATSSLHTEAFF. CDR3 DNA: TGTGCCACCAGCAGTTTACACACTGAAGCTTTCTTT.

CDR3 region: CASSLGRLDTGELFF. The CDR3 coding sequence is TGTGCCAGCAGCTTAGGAAGGTTGGACACCGGGGAGCTGTTTTTT. The chain couples TRBV7-9 to TRBJ2-2; the D is unclear. The CDR3 is made up of 15 amino acids. V was pared by 1 base and J by 3 bases, with 9 bases between. The V gene's germline CDR1 is SEHNR and CDR2 FQNEAQ (reference sequence).

At least ten counts were recorded for this clone. The rearrangement joins TRBV7-8 to TRBJ1-2; D may be TRBD1 (6 bases). Germline values: CDR1 SGHVS, CDR2 FQNEAQ. Deletions cut 4 bases from V and 4 bases from J, with 16 bases between. CDR3 length: 15 residues. The CDR3 loop is CASSSRQARPYGYTF. The CDR3 DNA reads TGTGCCAGCAGCTCCCGACAGGCCCGCCCCTATGGCTACACCTTC.